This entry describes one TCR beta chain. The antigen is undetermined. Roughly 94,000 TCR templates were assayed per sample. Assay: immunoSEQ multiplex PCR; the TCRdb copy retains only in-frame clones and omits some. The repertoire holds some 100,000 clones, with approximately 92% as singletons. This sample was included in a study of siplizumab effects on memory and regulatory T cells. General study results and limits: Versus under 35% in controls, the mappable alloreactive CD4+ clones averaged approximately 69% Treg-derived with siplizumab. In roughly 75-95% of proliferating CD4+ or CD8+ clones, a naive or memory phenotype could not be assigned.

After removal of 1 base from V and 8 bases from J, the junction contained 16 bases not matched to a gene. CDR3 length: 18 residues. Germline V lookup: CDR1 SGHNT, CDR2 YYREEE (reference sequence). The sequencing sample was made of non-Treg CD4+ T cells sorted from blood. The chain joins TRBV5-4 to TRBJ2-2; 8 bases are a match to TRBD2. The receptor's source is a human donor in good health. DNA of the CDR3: TGTGCCAGCAGCTTGCAGTTAGCGGGGTTTTCCTCGGGAGGGGAGCTGTTTTTT. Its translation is CASSLQLAGFSSGGELFF.